These 6 T cell receptor beta chains were all obtained from the same sample, sequenced in a study of cytomegalovirus exposure and HLA in healthy donors. PCR was performed using 60 Vbeta and 13 Jbeta primers. The table came from immunoSEQ multiplex PCR; TCRdb's copy has only in-frame clones and leaves some out. Of 150,000 to 200,000 clones in the sample, 75% to 85% were seen once. Sequenced input: PBMCs. All receptors come from a woman younger than 35 in good health and CMV-seropositive.

In its sample, this clone was seen once. CDR3: CASSASVNRGLGGYTF. The DNA for the CDR3 is TGTGCCAGCAGCGCCTCCGTTAACAGGGGCCTCGGGGGCTACACCTTC. The chain joins TRBV9 to TRBJ1-2; 7 nucleotides match TRBD1. With V trimmed by 3 bases and J by 8 bases, 16 bases remained unmatched. The CDR3 contains 16 residues. The germline V gene has CDR1 SGDLS and CDR2 YYNGEE.

This rearrangement joins TRBV19 to TRBJ1-6; 9 bases line up with TRBD1. This CDR3 spans 16 amino acids. CDR1 and CDR2 (germline): LNHDA, SQIVND (reference sequence). V lost 7 bases, J lost 8 bases, and 12 bases stayed unmatched. The CDR3 region is CASTPGQGIGDSPLHF. CDR3 DNA sequence: TGTGCCAGTACCCCGGGACAGGGTATAGGCGATTCACCCCTCCACTTT.

The chain links TRBV29-1 to TRBJ2-2, with a possible D match to TRBD2 (6 bases). This CDR3 comprises 15 residues. Trimming cost V 2 bases and J 0 bases, with 10 bases left between them. Per germline, CDR1 SQVTM and CDR2 ANQGSEA. CDR3 nucleotide sequence: TGCAGCGTTGAATGGGACTGGACGAACACCGGGGAGCTGTTTTTT. Translated, it gives CSVEWDWTNTGELFF.

The V and J genes are TRBV11-3 and TRBJ2-3; 10 bases map to TRBD2. Trimming at V came to 6 bases and at J to 10 bases, leaving 7 bases not matched to a gene. Germline values: CDR1 SGHNT, CDR2 YENEEA. This CDR3 spans 13 amino acids. The CDR3 spells CASSRLAGVPQYF. Written as DNA, the CDR3 is TGTGCCAGCAGTCGTCTAGCGGGGGTCCCGCAGTATTTT. Supplemented by reference TRBV11-3 and TRBJ2-3, the full variable domain reads EAGVVQSPRYKIIEKKQPVAFWCNPISGHNTLYWYLQNLGQGPELLIRYENEEAVDDSQLPKDRFSAERLKGVDSTLKIQPAELGDSAVYLCASSRLAGVPQYFGPGTRLTVL.

The chain joins TRBV5-6 to TRBJ1-2; D is ambiguous. CDR1 SGHDT and CDR2 YYEEEE come from the germline V gene. The CDR3 length is 12 residues. Trimming shortened V by 3 bases and J by 3 bases, and 6 bases separated the two germline ends. This CDR3 is CASSYTHYGYTF. In nucleotides, the CDR3 is TGTGCCAGCAGCTACACGCACTATGGCTACACCTTC. Combining the CDR3 with reference TRBV5-6 and TRBJ1-2 gives the whole variable domain DAGVTQSPTHLIKTRGQQVTLRCSPKSGHDTVSWYQQALGQGPQFIFQYYEEEERQRGNFPDRFSGHQFPNYSSELNVNALLLGDSALYLCASSYTHYGYTFGSGTRLTVV.

This clone has a single count. The chain has TRBV19 and TRBJ2-7, with D perhaps matching TRBD1 (6 bases). Germline values: CDR1 LNHDA, CDR2 SQIVND (reference sequence). The CDR3 is made up of 15 amino acids. The V gene lost 3 bases and the J gene lost 5 bases, with 17 bases spanning the gap. As DNA, the CDR3 is TGTGCCAGTAGTATCAGCAGGGGAAGTAAACACGAGCAGTACTTC. This gives the protein CASSISRGSKHEQYF.